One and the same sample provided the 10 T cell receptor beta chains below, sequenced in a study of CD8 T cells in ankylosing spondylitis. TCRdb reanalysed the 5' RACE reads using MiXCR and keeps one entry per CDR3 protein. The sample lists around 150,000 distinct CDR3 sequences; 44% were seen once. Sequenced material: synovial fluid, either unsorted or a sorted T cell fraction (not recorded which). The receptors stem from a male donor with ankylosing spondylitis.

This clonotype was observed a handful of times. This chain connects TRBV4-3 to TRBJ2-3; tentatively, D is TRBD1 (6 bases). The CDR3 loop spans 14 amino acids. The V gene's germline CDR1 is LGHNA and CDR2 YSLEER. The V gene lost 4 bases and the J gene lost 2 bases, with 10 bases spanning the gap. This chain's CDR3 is CASSLTGITDTQYF. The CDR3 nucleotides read TGCGCCAGCAGCCTTACAGGGATCACAGATACGCAGTATTTT.

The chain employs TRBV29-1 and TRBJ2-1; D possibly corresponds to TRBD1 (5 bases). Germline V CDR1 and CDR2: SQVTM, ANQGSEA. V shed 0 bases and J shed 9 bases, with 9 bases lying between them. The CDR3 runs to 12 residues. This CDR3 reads CSVEDLGPEQFF. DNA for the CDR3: TGCAGCGTTGAAGATCTGGGGCCTGAGCAGTTCTTC.

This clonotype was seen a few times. CDR3 in amino acids: CASSQDGDNQPQHF. CDR3 in DNA: TGCGCCAGCAGCCAAGACGGTGACAATCAGCCCCAGCATTTT. V gene TRBV4-1 combines with J gene TRBJ1-5; no definite D call. This CDR3 has 14 residues. Germline values: CDR1 MGHRA, CDR2 YSYEKL. V dropped 0 bases and J dropped 3 bases, with 6 bases sitting between them.

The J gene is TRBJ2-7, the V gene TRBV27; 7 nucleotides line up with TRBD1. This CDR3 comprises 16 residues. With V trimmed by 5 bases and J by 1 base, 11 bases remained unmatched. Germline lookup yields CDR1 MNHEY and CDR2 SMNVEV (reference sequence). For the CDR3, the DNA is TGTGCCAGCAGTGCGAGCCTCCGGGACAGTTCCTACGAGCAGTACTTC. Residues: CASSASLRDSSYEQYF.

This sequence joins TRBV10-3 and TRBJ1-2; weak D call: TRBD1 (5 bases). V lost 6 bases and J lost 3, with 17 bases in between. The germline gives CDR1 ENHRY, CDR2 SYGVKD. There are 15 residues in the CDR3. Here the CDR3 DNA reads TGTGCCATCAGCCCAACAGGAGATGGGGACTATGGCTACACCTTC. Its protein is CAISPTGDGDYGYTF.

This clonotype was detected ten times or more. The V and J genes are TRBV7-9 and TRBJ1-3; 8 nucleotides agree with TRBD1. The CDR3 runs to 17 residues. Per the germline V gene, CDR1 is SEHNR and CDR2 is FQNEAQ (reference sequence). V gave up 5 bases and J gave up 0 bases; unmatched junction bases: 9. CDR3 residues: CASSPGTGGNSGNTIYF. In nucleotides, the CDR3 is TGTGCCAGCAGCCCAGGGACAGGCGGCAACTCTGGAAACACCATATATTTT.

The CDR3 bases are TGTGCCAGCAGCCAAGTATTGGGGGAGCAGTACTTC. Translated, it gives CASSQVLGEQYF. This chain uses TRBV4-2 with TRBJ2-7; no reliable D call. V was shortened by 1 base and J by 7 bases, with 8 bases between the two germline ends. Germline CDR1 reads LGHNA; CDR2 reads YNFKEQ. The CDR3 is 12 amino acids.

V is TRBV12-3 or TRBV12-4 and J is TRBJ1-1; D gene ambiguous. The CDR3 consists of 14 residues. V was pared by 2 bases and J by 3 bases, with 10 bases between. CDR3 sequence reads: CASSLILRDTEAFF. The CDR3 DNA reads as TGTGCCAGCAGTTTAATTTTGAGGGACACTGAAGCTTTCTTT.

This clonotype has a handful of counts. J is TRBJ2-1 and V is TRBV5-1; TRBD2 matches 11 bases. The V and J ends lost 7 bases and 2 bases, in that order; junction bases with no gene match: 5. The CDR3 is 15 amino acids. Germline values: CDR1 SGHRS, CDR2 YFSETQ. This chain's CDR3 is CASCLAGGTYNEQFF. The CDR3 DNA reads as TGCGCCAGCTGTCTAGCGGGGGGTACCTACAATGAGCAGTTCTTC.

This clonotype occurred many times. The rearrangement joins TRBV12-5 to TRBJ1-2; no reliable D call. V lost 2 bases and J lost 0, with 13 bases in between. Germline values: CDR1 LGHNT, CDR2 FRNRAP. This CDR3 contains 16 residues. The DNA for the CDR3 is TGTGCTAGTGGTTTGCCCGAAGCCATAGCTAACTATGGCTACACCTTC. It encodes CASGLPEAIANYGYTF.